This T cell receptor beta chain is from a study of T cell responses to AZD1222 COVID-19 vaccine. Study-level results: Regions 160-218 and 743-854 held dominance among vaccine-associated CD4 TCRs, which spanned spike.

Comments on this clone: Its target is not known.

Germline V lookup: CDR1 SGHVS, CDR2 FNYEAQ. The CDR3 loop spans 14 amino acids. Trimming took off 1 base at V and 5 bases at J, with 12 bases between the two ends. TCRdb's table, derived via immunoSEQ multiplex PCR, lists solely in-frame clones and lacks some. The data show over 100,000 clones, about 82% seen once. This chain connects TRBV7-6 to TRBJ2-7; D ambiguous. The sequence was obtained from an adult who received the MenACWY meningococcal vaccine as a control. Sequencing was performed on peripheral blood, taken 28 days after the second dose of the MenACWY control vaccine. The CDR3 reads CASSLGVGLDEQYF. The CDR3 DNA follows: TGTGCCAGCAGCTTAGGTGTCGGGTTAGACGAGCAGTACTTC.